These 9 T cell receptor beta chains came from one sample sequenced in a study of blood T cells in healthy people across ages. A J-beta primer mix and a sample-barcoded 5' primer were used in a second PCR of about 6 to 12 cycles. TCRdb re-analysed the 5' RACE reads in MiXCR, keeping a single row per CDR3 protein. The data hold about 970,000 distinct CDR3 sequences, with approximately 50% observed a single time. The sequenced sample was blood. These receptors originate from a woman aged 60-70 years in good health.

This clonotype was seen only a few times. The V call is TRBV6-1, the J call TRBJ1-2; D unclear. The ends were cut back, 3 bases at V and 4 bases at J, with 15 bases in the middle. The CDR3 length is 15 residues. CDR1 and CDR2 from the germline V gene are MNHNS and SASEGT. The CDR3, as DNA: TGTGCCAGCAGTGAGGCCCTCCGGGATGTCTATGGCTACACCTTC. It translates to CASSEALRDVYGYTF.

This clonotype showed up just a few times. CDR3 bases: TGTGCCAGCAGTTTACGGCGGGAGGACAATGAGCAGTACTTC. Its translation is CASSLRREDNEQYF. This sequence joins TRBV12-3 or TRBV12-4 and TRBJ2-1, with 8 nucleotides matching TRBD2. The last part of the DNA fits TRBJ2-7 better; the J call may be wrong. This CDR3 contains 14 residues.

J is TRBJ1-1 and V is TRBV18, with a possible D match to TRBD1 (5 bases). This CDR3 comprises 16 residues. Germline values: CDR1 KGHSH, CDR2 LQKENI. V lost 1 base and J lost 5, with 17 bases in between. Here the CDR3 DNA reads TGTGCCAGCTCACCACTCAAGACAGCGAAGGGGACTGAAGCTTTCTTT. Protein product: CASSPLKTAKGTEAFF.

V usage is TRBV2 and J usage is TRBJ2-5; TRBD1 matches 11 bases. CDR3 length: 13 amino acids. V was clipped by 5 bases and J by 10 bases; unmatched bases: 6. Germline lookup yields CDR1 SNHLY and CDR2 FYNNEI. CDR3 loop: CASSPGTGGFQYF. Written as DNA, the CDR3 is TGTGCCAGCAGTCCCGGGACAGGGGGGTTCCAGTACTTC.

The V and J genes are TRBV4-2 and TRBJ2-1, with TRBD2 matching 12 bases. The germline CDR1 and CDR2 sequences are LGHNA and YNFKEQ. The CDR3 extends over 17 amino acids. The ends lost 4 bases at V and 0 bases at J; junction bases unmatched: 4. The CDR3 region is CASSPLAGGPSYNEQFF. CDR3 in DNA: TGTGCCAGCAGCCCACTAGCGGGAGGCCCCTCCTACAATGAGCAGTTCTTC.

V and J are TRBV3-1 and TRBJ2-1, with 10 nucleotides matching TRBD2. The germline V gene encodes CDR1 LGHDT and CDR2 YNNKEL (reference sequence). The V gene end was trimmed by 7 bases and the J gene end by 9 bases; junction bases not matched to a gene: 12. CDR3 length: 15 residues. CDR3 in DNA: TGTGCCAGCAACCTAGCGGGAGTTTATTCCGGTGAGCAGTTCTTC. This gives the protein CASNLAGVYSGEQFF.

This clonotype was found a few times. The chain employs TRBV7-9 and TRBJ2-1, with a weak D call TRBD1 (6 bases). The CDR3 is 17 amino acids. Trimming cost V 4 bases and J 8 bases, with 24 bases left between them. Germline V CDR1 and CDR2: SEHNR, FQNEAQ (reference sequence). CDR3: CASSSELRGSQNYEQFF. The CDR3 nucleotides are TGTGCCAGCAGCTCCGAACTCAGGGGATCCCAAAATTATGAGCAGTTCTTC.

This clonotype was picked up one time. This chain uses TRBV7-9 with TRBJ2-5, with 9 bases aligning to TRBD1. The trim removed 6 bases at V and 5 bases at J, leaving 7 bases unmatched. Germline CDR1 reads SEHNR; CDR2 reads FQNEAQ (reference sequence). The CDR3 loop spans 14 amino acids. The CDR3: CASSWDRVRETQYF. The CDR3 coding sequence is TGTGCCAGCAGTTGGGACAGGGTCAGGGAGACCCAGTACTTC.

This clonotype was found once. This chain joins TRBV6-5 and TRBJ2-5; D is uncertain. The last part of the DNA fits TRBJ2-7 better; the J call may be wrong. CDR3 length equals 16 residues. Germline lookup yields CDR1 MNHEY and CDR2 SVGAGI. The CDR3 sequence is CASSMTLGPNTYEQYF. The CDR3, as DNA: TGTGCCAGCAGTATGACCCTGGGCCCGAACACCTACGAGCAGTACTTC.